This TCR beta chain was sequenced during a study of T cell responses to AZD1222 COVID-19 vaccine. For the study at large: Second-dose schedules of about 4 or about 12 weeks were combined. Overall study results and limits: It should be noted that donors were predominantly white British and more often female, and clonal diversity was possibly underestimated.

As regards this clone: Its target is not known.

The assay was immunoSEQ multiplex PCR, and TCRdb's table has in-frame clones only and misses some. The table has some 120,000 clones, 90% to 95% seen once; the top ten hold 4% to 5.5%. Germline V gives CDR1 SNHLY, CDR2 FYNNEI. J gave up 2 bases and V 3 bases, and 4 bases lay outside the gene matches. This CDR3 is built from 16 residues. This sequence was found in an adult in good health. The sequencing here drew on peripheral blood, taken on day 0 of AZD1222 vaccination. The V and J genes are TRBV2 and TRBJ2-3; 11 bases fit TRBD1. Here the CDR3 reads CASSDGTGGLTDTQYF. CDR3 nucleotide sequence: TGTGCCAGCAGTGACGGGACAGGGGGACTCACAGATACGCAGTATTTT.